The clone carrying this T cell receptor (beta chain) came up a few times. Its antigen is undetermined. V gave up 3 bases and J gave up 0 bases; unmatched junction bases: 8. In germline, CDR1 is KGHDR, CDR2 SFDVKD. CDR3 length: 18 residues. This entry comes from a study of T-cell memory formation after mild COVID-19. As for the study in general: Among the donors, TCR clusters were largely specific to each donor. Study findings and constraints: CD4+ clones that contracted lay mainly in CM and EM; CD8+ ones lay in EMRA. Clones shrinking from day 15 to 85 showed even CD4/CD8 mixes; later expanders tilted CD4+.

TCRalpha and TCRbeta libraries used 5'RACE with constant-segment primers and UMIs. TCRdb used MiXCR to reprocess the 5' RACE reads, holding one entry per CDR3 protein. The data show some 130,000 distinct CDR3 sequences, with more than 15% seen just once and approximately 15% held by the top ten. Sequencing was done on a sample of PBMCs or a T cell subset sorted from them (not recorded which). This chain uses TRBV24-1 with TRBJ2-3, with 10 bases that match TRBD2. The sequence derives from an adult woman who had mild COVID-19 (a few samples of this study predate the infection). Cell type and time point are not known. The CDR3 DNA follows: TGTGCCACCAGTGATCCCGGGGAGACTAGCGGGAGCACAGATACGCAGTATTTT. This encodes CATSDPGETSGSTDTQYF.